This T cell receptor beta chain originates from a study of blood T cell repertoires in COVID-19. In germline, CDR1 is SGHRS, CDR2 YFSETQ. Germline trimming cut 4 bases from V and 1 base from J; bases unmatched to any gene: 4. The CDR3 sequence is 15 residues long. This clone was recorded once. Generated by immunoSEQ multiplex PCR, the TCRdb table keeps only in-frame clones and is missing some. The table shows 200,000 to 250,000 clones, with roughly 79% occurring only once. Sequences were obtained from peripheral blood. The receptor's source is an elderly woman with COVID-19, enrolled during active disease. V and J are TRBV5-1 and TRBJ2-1; TRBD1 aligns across 8 bases. CDR3 residues: CASSAGQGSYNEQFF. The CDR3 coding sequence is TGCGCCAGCAGCGCCGGACAGGGTTCCTACAATGAGCAGTTCTTC. Variable domain in full (rest from reference TRBV5-1 and TRBJ2-1): KAGVTQTPRYLIKTRGQQVTLSCSPISGHRSVSWYQQTPGQGLQFLFEYFSETQRNKGNFPGRFSGRQFSNSRSEMNVSTLELGDSALYLCASSAGQGSYNEQFFGPGTRLTVL.